This TCR beta chain was recovered during a study of blood T cell repertoires in COVID-19. Study-wide context: There were acute and convalescent COVID-19 samples, and they came from the United States, Italy and Spain. PBMCs, B-cell-depleted T cells, or T cells were the source of the cDNA or gDNA that made up the material.

Enrolment of Seattle patients took place during active infection, and they were followed longitudinally. Original methodology: The assay estimated nucleated cells by amplifying reference gene primers. Only in-frame clones appear in the TCRdb table, and some are missing; sequencing was by immunoSEQ multiplex PCR. The V and J calls and clone size are taken from that table; D and trimming were inferred from the DNA. The sample has a few hundred thousand clones; about 88% are singletons. Trimming at V came to 10 bases and at J to 4 bases, leaving 8 bases not matched to a gene. The CDR3 has 13 amino acids. Germline-derived CDR1 and CDR2 are SNHLY and FYNNEI.

V usage is TRBV2 and J usage is TRBJ1-2, with 8 bases aligning to TRBD1. The sample was peripheral blood. The sequence derives from a man between 50 and 59 years old with COVID-19, enrolled during active disease. CDR3 residues: CATLGQGSYGYTF. For the CDR3, the DNA is TGTGCCACTCTAGGACAGGGTTCCTATGGCTACACCTTC.